This TCR beta chain was documented in a study of T cell changes during pregnancy in multiple sclerosis. Germline CDR1 and CDR2: SGHNT and YYREEE (reference sequence). The CDR3 loop spans 15 amino acids. Trimming cost V 3 bases and J 1 base; bases outside gene matches: 0. Clones were sequenced by immunoSEQ multiplex PCR, and TCRdb holds only the in-frame ones, with some missing. Among approximately 68,000 clones, roughly 91% were seen once, and the ten largest hold around 0.7%. The J gene is TRBJ2-2, the V gene TRBV5-4, with 10 bases lining up with TRBD2. The material was peripheral blood, obtained in the third trimester of pregnancy. The sequence derives from a female donor in good health, enrolled as a control in a pregnancy study. The CDR3 here is CASSWTSGNTGELFF. The CDR3 bases are TGTGCCAGCAGCTGGACTAGCGGGAACACCGGGGAGCTGTTTTTT.